The following is a TCR beta chain sequence with its context. The sample belongs to a study of blood T cell repertoires in COVID-19. On the study more broadly: Samples taken during acute and convalescent COVID-19 were collected in the United States, Italy and Spain. The cDNA or gDNA used as material had been derived from T cells, B-cell-depleted T cells, or PBMCs.

Profiled with immunoSEQ multiplex PCR; TCRdb holds only in-frame clones, not every one. The sample comprises 95,000 to 150,000 clones, 55% to 75% of which are singletons, and about 2.2% rests with the top ten. CDR1 and CDR2 (germline): SNHLY, FYNNEI. CDR3 size: 13 residues. V gave up 4 bases and J gave up 3 bases, with 7 bases separating them. The sequencing input was peripheral blood. The receptor's source is a woman aged 70-85 years with acute or convalescent COVID-19. This rearrangement joins TRBV2 to TRBJ1-5, with no clear D. CDR3 loop: CASSGQVNQPQHF. Here the CDR3 DNA reads TGTGCCAGCAGTGGGCAGGTCAATCAGCCCCAGCATTTT.